One and the same sample provided the 15 T cell receptor beta chains below, sequenced in a study of blood T cell repertoires in COVID-19. Profiling relied on immunoSEQ multiplex PCR, and the TCRdb table lists in-frame clones only, not all of them. The repertoire holds 280,000 or so clones, with around 88% as singletons. Sequencing input: PBMCs or T cells enriched from blood (not recorded which). The receptors originated from a woman aged 40 to 49 who had recovered from COVID-19.

The rearrangement links TRBV28 to TRBJ1-2, with a weak D call TRBD1 (5 bases). Germline loops: CDR1 MDHEN, CDR2 SYDVKM. The V end lost 7 bases, the J end lost 3 bases, and 15 bases lay between the germline ends. CDR3 length: 14 residues. CDR3 bases: TGTGCCAGCATCGGAGGGGACGGTTACTATGGCTACACCTTC. This gives the protein CASIGGDGYYGYTF.

The V gene is TRBV7-8, the J gene TRBJ2-6; D is possibly TRBD1 (5 bases). Looked up from germline, CDR1 is SGHVS and CDR2 is FQNEAQ. The CDR3 is made up of 14 amino acids. Trimming left V 6 bases short and J 4 bases short, with 10 bases between. DNA for the CDR3: TGTGCCAGCAGATCAGGGCGAGGGGCCAACGTCCTGACTTTC. Its protein product is CASRSGRGANVLTF.

This chain joins TRBV16 and TRBJ2-1; 10 nucleotides align to TRBD2. Looked up from germline, CDR1 is KGHSY and CDR2 is FQNENV. The CDR3 has 14 amino acids. V lost 4 bases, J lost 7 bases, and 4 bases stayed unmatched. The CDR3 loop reads CASSPLAGHNEQFF. The DNA for the CDR3 is TGTGCCAGCAGCCCACTAGCGGGACATAATGAGCAGTTCTTC.

This clone was seen many times. V is TRBV10-3 and J is TRBJ2-3; TRBD1 might be the D (6 bases). Germline lookup yields CDR1 ENHRY and CDR2 SYGVKD. The length of the CDR3 is 12 residues. Trimming took 3 bases from V and 10 from J, leaving 11 bases between them. The CDR3 reads CAISERGNPQYF. DNA of the CDR3: TGTGCCATCAGTGAAAGGGGGAACCCGCAGTATTTT.

J is TRBJ2-3 and V is TRBV25-1; tentative D call: TRBD1 (6 bases). V lost 5 bases, J lost 4 bases, and 13 bases lay in between. Looked up from germline, CDR1 is MGHDK and CDR2 is SYGVNS. The CDR3 has 14 residues. CDR3 sequence: CASSFGGWADTQYF. DNA of the CDR3: TGTGCCAGCAGTTTTGGGGGCTGGGCAGATACGCAGTATTTT.

Here the CDR3 DNA reads TGTGCCAGCAGTGAAGAGAATAACAGTCAGCATTTT. Translated: CASSEENNSQHF. The J gene is TRBJ1-5, the V gene TRBV2; unclear D gene. Trimming cost V 1 base and J 13 bases, with 11 bases left between them. Germline loops: CDR1 SNHLY, CDR2 FYNNEI. The CDR3 loop spans 12 amino acids.

The chain recombines TRBV29-1 with TRBJ1-1, with D possibly TRBD1 on 6 matching bases. The V gene's germline CDR1 is SQVTM and CDR2 ANQGSEA. V lost 7 bases to trimming and J lost 4 bases, with 13 bases between them. The CDR3 is 12 residues long. The CDR3 DNA follows: TGCAGCGGGGGGGGCTACATCACTGAAGCTTTCTTT. Amino acids: CSGGGYITEAFF.

This chain joins TRBV19 and TRBJ2-1, with 16 bases aligning to TRBD2. Trimming removed 4 bases from V and 8 bases from J; junction bases left unmatched: 5. Germline CDR1 reads LNHDA; CDR2 reads SQIVND (reference sequence). This CDR3 contains 16 residues. The CDR3 region has the DNA TGTGCCAGTAGTACCGGGACTAGCGGGAGGGGCGATGAGCAGTTCTTC. It is translated as CASSTGTSGRGDEQFF.

V usage is TRBV7-9 and J usage is TRBJ2-7; 11 bases agree with TRBD2. The CDR3 loop spans 18 amino acids. Looked up from germline, CDR1 is SEHNR and CDR2 is FQNEAQ (reference sequence). Trimming took 5 bases from V and 3 from J; bases not matched to a gene: 15. CDR3 sequence: CASSPRRLAGIKVYEQYF. The CDR3 bases are TGTGCCAGCAGCCCCCGACGACTAGCGGGGATTAAGGTCTACGAGCAGTACTTC.

The chain has TRBV30 and TRBJ2-3, with 8 nucleotides matching TRBD2. The CDR3 covers 13 residues. Germline V gene sequence: CDR1 GTSNPN, CDR2 SVGIG (reference sequence). V shed 7 bases and J 2 bases; nucleotides not matched to a gene: 5. The CDR3 reads CASGGVHTDTQYF. The CDR3 nucleotides read TGTGCCTCCGGGGGGGTACACACAGATACGCAGTATTTT.

The J gene is TRBJ1-5, the V gene TRBV3-1 (or the pseudogene TRBV3-2), with D uncertain. V was trimmed by 4 bases and J by 2 bases, leaving 9 bases between them. This CDR3 region has 14 residues. Germline V CDR1 and CDR2: LGHDT, YNNKEL (reference sequence). The DNA for the CDR3 is TGTGCCAGCAGCCCTTGGACTGGCAATCAGCCCCAGCATTTT. This sequence encodes CASSPWTGNQPQHF.

This chain uses TRBV6-5 with TRBJ1-2; 7 positions agree with TRBD1. Germline V gene data show CDR1 as MNHEY and CDR2 as SVGAGI. The CDR3 has 13 amino acids. The junction had 7 bases not matched to a gene; V was cut back by 5 bases and J by 7 bases. The CDR3 protein is CASSKTGLSGYTF. DNA of the CDR3: TGTGCCAGCAGTAAGACAGGGTTGAGTGGCTACACCTTC.

The rearrangement uses TRBV19 and TRBJ2-7; the D gene is possibly TRBD1 (7 bases). The germline V and J ends were trimmed by 9 bases and 0 bases, with 24 bases remaining between them. Germline CDR1 and CDR2: LNHDA and SQIVND (reference sequence). The CDR3 consists of 17 residues. CDR3 coding DNA: TGTGCCAGAGGGGGGACAGCCAGTCCCCCGTGCTCCTACGAGCAGTACTTC. Its protein product is CARGGTASPPCSYEQYF.

This chain connects TRBV28 to TRBJ2-7; D is unresolved. This CDR3 region has 10 residues. Germline values: CDR1 MDHEN, CDR2 SYDVKM. V was shortened by 6 bases and J by 4 bases, with 4 bases between the two germline ends. The CDR3 sequence is CASRAYEQYF. The CDR3 nucleotides read TGTGCCAGCAGGGCTTACGAGCAGTACTTC.

The V call is TRBV7-3, the J call TRBJ2-1; possibly TRBD1 for D (6 bases). Trimming stripped 3 bases from V and 9 bases from J, with 15 bases between. The germline V gene has CDR1 SGHTA and CDR2 FQGTGA. CDR3 length: 14 amino acids. This CDR3 is CASSLLSARGEQFF. CDR3 in DNA: TGTGCCAGCAGCTTGCTCTCGGCCAGGGGTGAGCAGTTCTTC.